These 9 T cell receptor beta chains came from one sample sequenced in a study of response to subunit inactivated influenza vaccine. MiXCR was run by TCRdb on the RT-PCR reads, yielding one entry per CDR3 protein. The table has hundreds of thousands of distinct CDR3 sequences, about 15% seen once; the top ten hold roughly 7.2%. The sequencing here drew on PBMCs from blood, taken around 15 days before vaccination. The source is a man in his forties or fifties who received an inactivated influenza vaccine.

V gene TRBV27 combines with J gene TRBJ2-7, with a tentative D call TRBD1 (6 bases). The V and J ends lost 3 bases and 7 bases respectively, with 13 bases between them. CDR3 length: 13 residues. Germline assignment: CDR1 MNHEY and CDR2 SMNVEV (reference sequence). Here the CDR3 reads CASSLTGGLEQYF. CDR3 nucleotide sequence: TGTGCCAGCAGTTTGACAGGAGGCCTGGAGCAGTACTTC.

The gene calls are TRBV2 and TRBJ1-5; D may be TRBD1 (5 bases). Germline assignment: CDR1 SNHLY and CDR2 FYNNEI. CDR3 length: 15 amino acids. Trimming left V 1 base short and J 4 bases short, with 11 bases between. CDR3: CASSEGSGLNQPQHF. The CDR3 DNA is TGTGCCAGCAGTGAAGGGTCAGGGCTGAATCAGCCCCAGCATTTT.

There are a few counts of this clonotype. The chain is built from TRBV7-2 and TRBJ1-1, with D hard to call. V was trimmed by 1 base and J by 6 bases, leaving 12 bases between them. Germline V lookup: CDR1 SGHTA, CDR2 FQGNSA. There are 14 residues in the CDR3. The CDR3 reads CASSLGVTASEAFF. The CDR3, as DNA: TGTGCCAGCAGCTTAGGGGTCACGGCCTCTGAAGCTTTCTTT.

The V call is TRBV28, the J call TRBJ2-7, with D possibly TRBD1 on 6 matching bases. The CDR3 is made up of 13 amino acids. Germline V CDR1 and CDR2: MDHEN, SYDVKM. Trimming shortened V by 10 bases and J by 5 bases, and 18 bases separated the two germline ends. The CDR3 sequence is CAIDSQGSHEQYF. The CDR3 DNA follows: TGTGCCATAGACTCACAGGGTAGCCACGAGCAGTACTTC.

This clonotype was counted at least ten times. The V and J genes are TRBV12-3 or TRBV12-4 and TRBJ1-4, with D maybe TRBD1 (6 bases). V lost 3 bases to trimming and J lost 5 bases, with 16 bases between them. The CDR3 has 16 amino acids. The CDR3 protein is CASSLNLGQMNEKLFF. CDR3 DNA sequence: TGTGCCAGCAGTTTGAACCTAGGACAGATGAATGAAAAACTGTTTTTT.

The V gene is TRBV30, the J gene TRBJ2-2; unclear D gene. The CDR3 contains 12 residues. From germline, CDR1 is GTSNPN and CDR2 SVGIG (reference sequence). Deletions cut 0 bases from V and 6 bases from J, with 5 bases between. The CDR3 loop is CAWSVSPGELFF. CDR3 nucleotide sequence: TGTGCCTGGAGTGTCTCCCCCGGGGAGCTGTTTTTT.

The V call is TRBV12-3 or TRBV12-4, the J call TRBJ2-1; 7 nucleotides agree with TRBD1. CDR3 length: 17 residues. Germline trimming cut 3 bases from V and 1 base from J; bases unmatched to any gene: 9. Written as DNA, the CDR3 is TGTGCCAGCAGTTTTGCAGGGACAGCCTTGTCCTACAATGAGCAGTTCTTC. It specifies CASSFAGTALSYNEQFF.

The CDR3: CASSLLPGALNTEAFF. In DNA form, the CDR3 reads TGCGCCAGCAGCTTGTTACCGGGGGCTCTGAACACTGAAGCTTTCTTT. V usage is TRBV5-1 and J usage is TRBJ1-1, with D tentatively TRBD1 (6 bases). Germline values: CDR1 SGHRS, CDR2 YFSETQ. V gave up 1 base and J gave up 0 bases, with 13 bases separating them. The CDR3 is made up of 16 amino acids.

This clonotype occurred a few times. The chain recombines TRBV5-1 with TRBJ2-7; D tentatively fits TRBD1 or TRBD2 (5 bases each). V lost 0 bases and J 2 bases, leaving 12 bases between the germline ends. Germline lookup yields CDR1 SGHRS and CDR2 YFSETQ. The CDR3 spans 15 residues. The CDR3, as DNA: TGCGCCAGCAGCTTGGCCCTGAGGGGCCCCTACGAGCAGTACTTC. The encoded protein is CASSLALRGPYEQYF.